The 9 T cell receptor beta chains given below trace back to one sample, sequenced in a study of chemoradiotherapy in HPV16-positive cancers. Here immunoSEQ multiplex PCR was the method, and the copy in TCRdb shows in-frame clones only, minus some. This sample has some 8,300 clones, with approximately 72% found just once. Sequences were derived from tumor tissue, sampled from a patient who underwent chemoradiotherapy. Receptors originate from a human donor with HPV-associated anogenital cancer.

The chain recombines TRBV2 with TRBJ1-2; 9 bases are shared with TRBD1. This CDR3 is 15 amino acids long. CDR1 SNHLY and CDR2 FYNNEI come from the germline V gene. The trim removed 7 bases at V and 4 bases at J, leaving 10 bases unmatched. The CDR3 loop reads CASTLDRGRSYGYTF. CDR3 DNA: TGTGCCAGCACCTTGGACAGGGGAAGGAGCTATGGCTACACCTTC.

This clone was counted between two and nine times. This chain joins TRBV7-6 and TRBJ2-7; D call uncertain. Trimming shortened V by 5 bases and J by 3 bases, and 5 bases separated the two germline ends. This CDR3 is 11 amino acids long. CDR1 is SGHVS, CDR2 FNYEAQ, per germline. CDR3 nucleotides: TGTGCCAGCAGCGCCGACTACGAGCAGTACTTC. It codes for CASSADYEQYF.

The chain uses TRBV19 and TRBJ1-2; D ambiguous. V shed 0 bases and J shed 2 bases, with 10 bases lying between them. The CDR3 consists of 15 residues. Germline lookup yields CDR1 LNHDA and CDR2 SQIVND (reference sequence). This CDR3 reads CASSIDHSRNYGYTF. DNA of the CDR3: TGTGCCAGTAGTATAGACCACAGTCGAAACTATGGCTACACCTTC.

This clone was counted only a few times. This chain links TRBV19 with TRBJ2-7, with 7 bases fitting TRBD1. CDR3 length: 14 amino acids. Unmatched junction bases numbered 9, after V lost 5 bases and J lost 5 bases. The V gene's germline CDR1 is LNHDA and CDR2 SQIVND (reference sequence). CDR3 sequence: CASSPRQGFNEQYV. In DNA form, the CDR3 reads TGTGCCAGTAGTCCTCGACAGGGTTTTAACGAGCAGTACGTC.

The gene calls are TRBV5-1 and TRBJ1-1; D remains ambiguous. The germline V gene has CDR1 SGHRS and CDR2 YFSETQ. This CDR3 contains 15 residues. Trimming took off 0 bases at V and 4 bases at J, with 13 bases between the two ends. The CDR3 region is CASSLVVSSTTEAFF. The CDR3 DNA reads TGCGCCAGCAGCTTGGTTGTCAGTTCAACCACTGAAGCTTTCTTT.

This clone occurred once. The genes are TRBV27 and TRBJ2-7; D is ambiguous. V was shortened by 3 bases and J by 5 bases, with 14 bases between the two germline ends. Germline assignment: CDR1 MNHEY and CDR2 SMNVEV (reference sequence). The CDR3 extends over 14 amino acids. CDR3 in amino acids: CASSFWTSTHEQYF. The CDR3 DNA follows: TGTGCCAGCAGTTTCTGGACGTCCACCCACGAGCAGTACTTC.

This clone ranks as medium-sized. V is TRBV7-6 and J is TRBJ2-3; D is unclear. The CDR3 spans 15 residues. Germline V gene sequence: CDR1 SGHVS, CDR2 FNYEAQ. V lost 5 bases and J lost 1, with 13 bases in between. The CDR3 spells CASSPLERRTDTQYF. The CDR3, as DNA: TGTGCCAGCAGCCCACTTGAACGGCGCACAGATACGCAGTATTTT.

The rearrangement joins TRBV25-1 to TRBJ2-7; 10 positions agree with TRBD1. The CDR3 covers 17 residues. Germline CDR1 is MGHDK and CDR2 is SYGVNS. The V and J ends lost 8 bases and 3 bases, in that order; junction bases with no gene match: 16. The CDR3 region has the DNA TGTGCCAGCGACACCCCTCTCTTAGACAGGGGGCTCTACGAGCAGTACGTC. Translated, it gives CASDTPLLDRGLYEQYV.

V is TRBV4-1 and J is TRBJ2-1; the match to TRBD2 covers 10 bases. This CDR3 is 16 amino acids long. Germline V gives CDR1 MGHRA, CDR2 YSYEKL. Losses at the gene ends were 0 bases for V and 4 bases for J; bases not matched to a gene: 3. In DNA form, the CDR3 reads TGCGCCAGCAGCCAAGATAGAGCGGGGGGGTACAATGAGCAGTTCTTC. It specifies CASSQDRAGGYNEQFF.